A single sample gave rise to the 16 T cell receptor beta chains below, sequenced in a study of read filtering for tumor transcriptome and immune sequencing (dated by TCRdb to the early 2020s). Sequencing took place on an Illumina HiSeq 4000. Starting from around 420 ng RNA, TCR libraries were constructed with the Immunoverse kit using molecular barcoded adaptors that cover the alpha/delta and beta/gamma chains. TCRdb trimmed the raw reads at Q25, called clones with MiXCR and kept productive beta chains. Rows are combined by CDR3 protein, so each entry shows the most common genes and DNA. Counted in this sample were roughly 61,000 distinct CDR3 sequences; roughly an eighth of them appeared once. The ten largest account for approximately 16% of the sample. Material for sequencing was a population of CD138-negative cells sorted from bone marrow. The cell subset or site label, read with the paper, signifies: bone marrow mononuclear cells depleted of CD138+ plasma/myeloma cells by negative magnetic selection. The receptors were sampled from a donor aged 40 or over with multiple myeloma.

This clonotype was counted many times. Germline is not matched at one junction end, which may reflect a read error. The chain has TRBV7-8 and TRBJ2-2; 7 positions agree with TRBD2. This CDR3 region has 13 residues. Germline V gene data show CDR1 as SGHVS and CDR2 as FQNEAQ. Here the CDR3 reads CATSLGGTGELFF. The CDR3 DNA is TGTGCCACCAGCTTGGGAGGGACCGGGGAGCTGTTTTTT. The full variable domain, with the rest looked up from reference TRBV7-8 and TRBJ2-2, is GAGVSQSPRYKVAKRGQDVALRCDPISGHVSLFWYQQALGQGPEFLTYFQNEAQLDKSGLPSDRFFAERPEGSVSTLKIQRTQQEDSAVYLCATSLGGTGELFFGEGSRLTVL.

This clonotype was counted a few times. The chain carries TRBV4-2 and TRBJ2-5; D may be TRBD2 (7 bases). The germline V gene encodes CDR1 LGHNA and CDR2 YNFKEQ. Trimming left V 4 bases short and J 5 bases short, with 26 bases between. This CDR3 is 18 amino acids long. The CDR3 coding sequence is TGTGCCAGCAGCCGGGGGGGCACTAGCGACCGGACCGGCGAGACCCAGTACTTC. This codes for CASSRGGTSDRTGETQYF.

This clonotype was recorded at least ten times. The chain combines TRBV20-1 with TRBJ1-1; tentative D call: TRBD1 (6 bases). Germline lookup yields CDR1 DFQATT and CDR2 SNEGSKA (reference sequence). Deletions cut 0 bases from V and 5 bases from J, with 13 bases between. The CDR3 spans 14 residues. The CDR3 loop reads CSAREGGAGTEAFF. CDR3 nucleotides: TGCAGTGCTAGAGAGGGGGGGGCAGGAACTGAAGCTTTCTTT.

This clonotype has a count of ten or more. The chain carries TRBV10-3 and TRBJ2-5, with TRBD2 identical over 7 bases. In germline, CDR1 is ENHRY, CDR2 SYGVKD. This CDR3 spans 15 amino acids. V shed 6 bases, J shed 5 bases, and the junction held 12 bases outside the gene matches. The DNA for the CDR3 is TGTGCCATCAGCCCGACGAGTGGACTAGGGGAGACCCAGTACTTC. Amino acids: CAISPTSGLGETQYF.

This clonotype is labeled as medium-sized. This chain joins TRBV7-6 and TRBJ1-4; a weak D match, TRBD1 (6 bases). Germline values: CDR1 SGHVS, CDR2 FNYEAQ. V lost 6 bases and J lost 7, with 15 bases in between. This CDR3 has 14 amino acids. CDR3 amino acids: CASSPAGQREKLFF. The CDR3 DNA is TGTGCCAGCAGTCCCGCGGGACAACGTGAAAAACTGTTTTTT. Complete variable domain (other parts from reference TRBV7-6 and TRBJ1-4): GAGVSQSPRYKVTKRGQDVALRCDPISGHVSLYWYRQALGQGPEFLTYFNYEAQQDKSGLPNDRFSAERPEGSISTLTIQRTEQRDSAMYRCASSPAGQREKLFFGSGTQLSVL.

The sample holds many counts of this clonotype. The V and J genes are TRBV5-1 and TRBJ2-1; D may be TRBD2 (6 bases). The CDR3 is 13 residues long. Trimming took 3 bases from V and 10 from J, leaving 14 bases between them. Germline loops: CDR1 SGHRS, CDR2 YFSETQ. CDR3 sequence: CASSWSPAGEQFF. The CDR3, as DNA: TGCGCCAGCAGCTGGAGTCCCGCGGGGGAGCAGTTCTTC.

On this clonotype: It is likely a read error, because the conserved phenylalanine at the end of the CDR3 is missing. It is unclear where the CDR3 begins or ends on the DNA, so no DNA is shown, and the CDR3 is as TCRdb lists it. The chain couples TRBV28 to TRBJ2-1; the listed D gene, TRBD1, was not tested against the DNA. Germline CDR1 MDHEN, CDR2 SYDVKM. The CDR3 contains 13 residues when both ends are counted. CDR3 sequence reads: CASSPGQGFRKVY.

This clonotype was counted ten times or more. The chain combines TRBV6-2 or TRBV6-3 with TRBJ2-3, with a weak D call TRBD2 (5 bases). CDR3 length: 14 residues. Per the germline V gene, CDR1 is MNHEY and CDR2 is SVGEGT. Trimming removed 3 bases at V and 4 bases at J, with 11 bases between. Written as DNA, the CDR3 is TGTGCCAGCAGTTATTATCGGGGTGCAGATACGCAGTATTTT. Its protein product is CASSYYRGADTQYF.

This clonotype was detected only a few times. The CDR3: CASSLTHQETQYF. CDR3 DNA sequence: TGTGCCAGCAGCTTGACTCACCAAGAGACCCAGTACTTC. The J gene is TRBJ2-5, the V gene TRBV7-6; D remains ambiguous. Germline V CDR1 and CDR2: SGHVS, FNYEAQ. Trimming left V 3 bases short and J 0 bases short, with 5 bases between. The CDR3 totals 13 residues.

This rearrangement joins TRBV28 to TRBJ2-2, with D maybe TRBD2 (5 bases). Germline CDR1 and CDR2: MDHEN and SYDVKM. This CDR3 comprises 14 residues. With 7 bases removed from V and 4 bases from J, the gap between germline ends came to 13 bases. The CDR3 sequence: CASIQSAGTGELFF. The CDR3 bases are TGTGCCAGCATTCAGTCCGCGGGCACCGGGGAGCTGTTTTTT.

This clonotype occurred many times. The chain is built from TRBV5-1 and TRBJ2-3, with 8 positions matching TRBD1. The junction had 7 bases not matched to a gene; V was cut back by 1 base and J by 0 bases. In germline, CDR1 is SGHRS, CDR2 YFSETQ. CDR3 length: 17 amino acids. The DNA of the CDR3 is TGCGCCAGCAGCTTGATAGGGGACAGGCGTAGCACAGATACGCAGTATTTT. Residues: CASSLIGDRRSTDTQYF.

This clonotype was recorded a few times. The junction differs from germline at one of its ends, possibly a read error. V is TRBV24-1 and J is TRBJ2-2; D may be TRBD1 (5 bases). CDR1 and CDR2 (germline): KGHDR, SFDVKD. This CDR3 is 12 amino acids long. The CDR3 region has the DNA TGTGCCACCACAGGGAACGCCGGGGAGCTGTTTTTT. This codes for CATTGNAGELFF.

This clonotype was seen ten or more times. The chain's CDR3 is CAGGTGFEETQYF. The CDR3 bases are TGCGCCGGGGGGACAGGGTTTGAGGAGACCCAGTACTTC. V gene TRBV5-1 combines with J gene TRBJ2-5; TRBD1 matches at 9 bases. CDR3 size: 13 residues. Trimming at V came to 10 bases and at J to 5 bases, leaving 9 bases not matched to a gene. From germline, CDR1 is SGHRS and CDR2 YFSETQ.

This clonotype was seen many times. The chain carries TRBV6-6 and TRBJ2-5, with 13 bases lining up with TRBD2. The junction had 15 bases not matched to a gene; V was cut back by 9 bases and J by 2 bases. Germline CDR1 and CDR2: MNHNY and SVGAGI (reference sequence). The CDR3 is 18 residues long. This chain's CDR3 is CASRSNRMTSGGQETQYF. The CDR3 DNA follows: TGTGCCAGTCGGTCGAACAGAATGACTAGCGGGGGGCAAGAGACCCAGTACTTC.

There are many counts of this clonotype. J is TRBJ2-3 and V is TRBV5-1; 7 positions agree with TRBD1. V lost 6 bases and J lost 2; bases outside the gene matches: 6. The CDR3 is made up of 14 amino acids. Germline-derived CDR1 and CDR2 are SGHRS and YFSETQ. The CDR3 is CASKRQGDTDTQYF. Here the CDR3 DNA reads TGCGCCAGCAAACGACAGGGAGACACAGATACGCAGTATTTT.

As for this clonotype: Germline is not matched at one junction end, which may reflect a read error. The V and J genes are TRBV7-7 and TRBJ1-1; no clear D. The CDR3 extends over 13 amino acids. Germline V gene data show CDR1 as SSHAT and CDR2 as FNYEAQ (reference sequence). The CDR3 region has the DNA TGTGCTAGCAGCTTAAACGAGGGTTTTGAAGCTTTCTTT. It specifies CASSLNEGFEAFF.